Each of the 14 T cell receptor beta chains below was sequenced from the same sample in a study of cytomegalovirus exposure and HLA in healthy donors. The PCR was carried out with 60 Vbeta primers and 13 Jbeta primers. Generated by immunoSEQ multiplex PCR, the TCRdb table keeps only in-frame clones and is missing some. The sample contains roughly 120,000 clones, roughly 79% of which appear only once. Sample: PBMCs. The source is a woman between 18 and 29 years old in good health and CMV-seronegative.

CDR3 residues: CASSDWDSYQETQYF. The CDR3 DNA reads as TGTGCCAGCAGCGACTGGGACAGTTACCAAGAGACCCAGTACTTC. V and J are TRBV11-1 and TRBJ2-5; TRBD1 agrees at 7 bases. V lost 5 bases, J lost 0 bases, and 6 bases stayed unmatched. The CDR3 sequence is 15 residues long. Germline V CDR1 and CDR2: SGHAT, FQDESV (reference sequence).

This clone was recorded a few times. The chain recombines TRBV9 with TRBJ2-7, with TRBD2 as a possible D gene (6 bases). Germline-derived CDR1 and CDR2 are SGDLS and YYNGEE. Trimming removed 0 bases from V and 4 bases from J, with 11 bases in between. There are 14 residues in the CDR3. CDR3 sequence: CASSVGGGVYEQYF. Here the CDR3 DNA reads TGTGCCAGCAGCGTAGGAGGCGGGGTTTACGAGCAGTACTTC.

The chain uses TRBV25-1 and TRBJ1-2; no definite D call. Germline CDR1 MGHDK, CDR2 SYGVNS. This CDR3 is 13 amino acids long. The V end was cut by 5 bases, the J end by 8 bases, with 15 bases between. CDR3 amino acids: CASSPLGGDGYTF. The CDR3 DNA reads TGTGCCAGCAGTCCCCTAGGCGGCGACGGCTACACCTTC.

The V and J genes are TRBV28 and TRBJ2-5; 8 nucleotides agree with TRBD2. Trimming removed 5 bases from V and 5 bases from J; junction bases left unmatched: 7. This CDR3 contains 14 residues. CDR1 and CDR2 from the germline V gene are MDHEN and SYDVKM. Here the CDR3 reads CASSGAGGAETQYF. The DNA of the CDR3 is TGTGCCAGCAGTGGGGCGGGGGGAGCGGAGACCCAGTACTTC.

The J gene is TRBJ1-6, the V gene TRBV5-6; D is undetermined. With 4 bases removed from V and 2 bases from J, the gap between germline ends came to 7 bases. CDR1 is SGHDT and CDR2 is YYEEEE in the germline V gene. This CDR3 has 14 amino acids. Written as DNA, the CDR3 is TGTGCCAGCAGCCTAAGTACCTATAATTCACCCCTCCACTTT. It specifies CASSLSTYNSPLHF.

The genes are TRBV2 and TRBJ1-5; D might be TRBD1 (6 bases). The V end was cut by 6 bases, the J end by 0 bases, with 9 bases between. Germline lookup yields CDR1 SNHLY and CDR2 FYNNEI. The CDR3 totals 14 residues. CDR3 in DNA: TGTGCCAGCAGGAGCAGGGGTAGCAATCAGCCCCAGCATTTT. Protein: CASRSRGSNQPQHF.

V is TRBV5-1 and J is TRBJ1-3; the D gene is possibly TRBD1 (5 bases). The CDR3 consists of 14 residues. CDR1 and CDR2 from the germline V gene are SGHRS and YFSETQ. V was trimmed by 1 base and J by 8 bases, leaving 13 bases between them. The CDR3 coding sequence is TGCGCCAGCAGCTTGCAAGGGGCAGGAGACACCATATATTTT. It is translated as CASSLQGAGDTIYF.

The chain carries TRBV28 and TRBJ1-5; perhaps TRBD1 as D (6 bases). There are 15 residues in the CDR3. The V and J ends lost 5 bases and 2 bases respectively, with 13 bases between them. Germline CDR1 MDHEN, CDR2 SYDVKM. CDR3 bases: TGTGCCAGCAGTCGGGGGGGCCAGGGCAATCAGCCCCAGCATTTT. It is translated as CASSRGGQGNQPQHF.

The CDR3 DNA is TGCGCCAGCAGCGCGGGACAGGGAGCTAATCAGCCCCAGCATTTT. Translating gives CASSAGQGANQPQHF. The rearrangement uses TRBV5-1 and TRBJ1-5; 9 bases are a match to TRBD1. With V trimmed by 4 bases and J by 4 bases, 6 bases remained unmatched. This CDR3 region has 15 residues. Germline CDR1 is SGHRS and CDR2 is YFSETQ.

The rearrangement joins TRBV5-1 to TRBJ2-7; TRBD2 matches 13 bases. The V and J ends lost 0 bases and 2 bases, in that order; junction bases with no gene match: 2. The CDR3 extends over 16 amino acids. Germline V CDR1 and CDR2: SGHRS, YFSETQ. This chain's CDR3 is CASSLGTSGGTYEQYF. CDR3 sequence (DNA): TGCGCCAGCAGCTTGGGGACTAGCGGGGGAACCTACGAGCAGTACTTC.

This clone was observed a single time. V and J are TRBV9 and TRBJ2-2; no reliable D call. V was shortened by 0 bases and J by 3 bases, with 6 bases between the two germline ends. Germline assignment: CDR1 SGDLS and CDR2 YYNGEE. The CDR3 has 14 residues. CDR3 amino acids: CASSVVTDTGELFF. The CDR3 DNA reads TGTGCCAGCAGCGTAGTTACAGACACCGGGGAGCTGTTTTTT. Drawing the rest from reference TRBV9 and TRBJ2-2, the complete variable domain is DSGVTQTPKHLITATGQRVTLRCSPRSGDLSVYWYQQSLDQGLQFLIQYYNGEERAKGNILERFSAQQFPDLHSELNLSSLELGDSALYFCASSVVTDTGELFFGEGSRLTVL.

The rearrangement uses TRBV6-1 and TRBJ1-2; 8 bases align to TRBD1. The CDR3 contains 13 residues. The V and J ends lost 6 bases and 3 bases, in that order; junction bases with no gene match: 3. Germline CDR1 and CDR2: MNHNS and SASEGT. CDR3 DNA: TGTGCCAGCAGCCTGACAGGGGACTATGGCTACACCTTC. This gives the protein CASSLTGDYGYTF.

This chain links TRBV29-1 with TRBJ2-5; TRBD2 might be the D (5 bases). CDR3 length equals 12 residues. Germline CDR1 SQVTM, CDR2 ANQGSEA. Between the trimmed V and J ends, which lost 6 bases and 6 bases, there was a span of 14 bases. The CDR3 spells CSVEEGLKTQYF. The CDR3 region has the DNA TGCAGCGTGGAGGAAGGGTTGAAGACCCAGTACTTC.

The rearrangement uses TRBV6-5 and TRBJ2-2, with 9 positions matching TRBD2. V was pared by 4 bases and J by 2 bases, with 5 bases of the junction left unmatched. Germline loops: CDR1 MNHEY, CDR2 SVGAGI. This CDR3 is built from 16 residues. In DNA, the CDR3 is TGTGCCAGCAGTTGGAGCGGGGGGCGAAACACCGGGGAGCTGTTTTTT. It encodes CASSWSGGRNTGELFF.